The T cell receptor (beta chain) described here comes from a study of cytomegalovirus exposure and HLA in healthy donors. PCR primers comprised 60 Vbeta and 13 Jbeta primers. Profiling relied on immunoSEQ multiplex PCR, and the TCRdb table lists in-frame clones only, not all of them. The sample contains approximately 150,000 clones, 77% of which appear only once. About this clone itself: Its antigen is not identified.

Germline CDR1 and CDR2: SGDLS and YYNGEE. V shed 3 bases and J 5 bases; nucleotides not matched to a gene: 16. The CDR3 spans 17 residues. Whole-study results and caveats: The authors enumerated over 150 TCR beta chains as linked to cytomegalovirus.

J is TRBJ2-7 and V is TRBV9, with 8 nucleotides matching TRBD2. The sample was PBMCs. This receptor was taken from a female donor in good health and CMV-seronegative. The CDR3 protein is CASSGPGGAGVFHEQYF. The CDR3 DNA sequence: TGTGCCAGCAGCGGCCCGGGGGGGGCGGGAGTCTTCCACGAGCAGTACTTC. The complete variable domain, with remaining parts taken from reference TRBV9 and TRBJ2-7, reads DSGVTQTPKHLITATGQRVTLRCSPRSGDLSVYWYQQSLDQGLQFLIQYYNGEERAKGNILERFSAQQFPDLHSELNLSSLELGDSALYFCASSGPGGAGVFHEQYFGPGTRLTVT.